These 17 T cell receptor beta chains share one sample of origin, sequenced in a study of T-cell reconstitution after alpha-beta-depleted transplantation in children. During its preparation, the TCRbeta library received unique molecular identifiers. TCRdb redid the calling of the PCR reads with MiXCR, one entry per CDR3 protein. The sample lists about 610,000 distinct CDR3 sequences, about 10% occurring once. The sequencing here drew on PBMCs from the stem cell graft donor, taken from the stem cell graft. All receptors come from a human donor who donated a stem cell graft to a child with acute myeloid leukemia.

This clonotype was seen ten or more times. This sequence joins TRBV20-1 and TRBJ1-4; TRBD1 aligns across 9 bases. Germline CDR1 DFQATT, CDR2 SNEGSKA (reference sequence). CDR3 size: 15 residues. After removal of 5 bases from V and 7 bases from J, the junction contained 11 bases not matched to a gene. The CDR3, as DNA: TGCAGTGCTGATAAACAGGGGGCGTTAGGTGAAAAACTGTTTTTT. Translation gives CSADKQGALGEKLFF.

V and J are TRBV5-6 and TRBJ1-5; no firm D call. The germline gives CDR1 SGHDT, CDR2 YYEEEE. Trimming took 4 bases from V and 2 from J, leaving 16 bases between them. This CDR3 comprises 16 residues. This CDR3 is CASSPKAPGGNQPQHF. The CDR3 coding sequence is TGTGCCAGCAGCCCAAAAGCTCCAGGCGGCAATCAGCCCCAGCATTTT.

This clonotype has at least ten counts. The chain combines TRBV29-1 with TRBJ1-1; TRBD1 might be the D (5 bases). Germline V gene sequence: CDR1 SQVTM, CDR2 ANQGSEA. Trimming cost V 5 bases and J 1 base, with 11 bases left between them. The CDR3 contains 13 residues. The CDR3 nucleotides read TGCAGCGTTTCGGGCAGGGCGAACACTGAAGCTTTCTTT. It translates to CSVSGRANTEAFF.

This clonotype was seen only a few times. The chain combines TRBV20-1 with TRBJ2-2, with 8 bases lining up with TRBD2. The CDR3 spans 17 residues. The germline V gene has CDR1 DFQATT and CDR2 SNEGSKA (reference sequence). V dropped 3 bases and J dropped 6; count of bases not matched to a gene: 15. The chain's CDR3 is CSASGGTSGSKAGELFF. The CDR3 coding sequence is TGCAGTGCTAGCGGAGGCACGAGCGGGAGTAAAGCCGGGGAGCTGTTTTTT.

There are many counts of this clonotype. The V call is TRBV7-8, the J call TRBJ2-1, with 9 bases aligning to TRBD1. There are 16 residues in the CDR3. Per germline, CDR1 SGHVS and CDR2 FQNEAQ. With V trimmed by 5 bases and J by 9 bases, 14 bases remained unmatched. CDR3 bases: TGTGCCAGCAGCCCAAGAGGGGGACAGGGTTCCGGTGAGCAGTTCTTC. The encoded protein is CASSPRGGQGSGEQFF. The whole variable domain, remainder taken from reference TRBV7-8 and TRBJ2-1, is GAGVSQSPRYKVAKRGQDVALRCDPISGHVSLFWYQQALGQGPEFLTYFQNEAQLDKSGLPSDRFFAERPEGSVSTLKIQRTQQEDSAVYLCASSPRGGQGSGEQFFGPGTRLTVL.

The V gene is TRBV29-1, the J gene TRBJ2-7, with D unresolved. CDR3 length: 11 residues. V was pared by 4 bases and J by 3 bases, with 7 bases between. CDR1 and CDR2 from the germline V gene are SQVTM and ANQGSEA. The CDR3 region is CSVGSDYEQYF. CDR3 coding DNA: TGCAGCGTTGGCAGCGACTACGAGCAGTACTTC.

The chain couples TRBV11-2 to TRBJ2-1; TRBD2 aligns across 9 bases. V lost 5 bases, J lost 6 bases, and 14 bases stayed unmatched. The germline gives CDR1 SGHAT, CDR2 FQNNGV. The CDR3 covers 17 residues. CDR3 residues: CASSLVASGITGNEQFF. The CDR3 DNA reads TGTGCCAGCAGCCTTGTGGCTAGCGGGATTACGGGCAATGAGCAGTTCTTC. The variable domain in full, with the rest retrieved from reference TRBV11-2 and TRBJ2-1, is EAGVAQSPRYKIIEKRQSVAFWCNPISGHATLYWYQQILGQGPKLLIQFQNNGVVDDSQLPKDRFSAERLKGVDSTLKIQPAKLEDSAVYLCASSLVASGITGNEQFFGPGTRLTVL.

This clonotype was seen repeatedly, ten times or more. The rearrangement joins TRBV20-1 to TRBJ2-7; D may match TRBD1 or TRBD2 (5 bases each). Trimming pared 4 bases from V and 4 bases from J, leaving 17 bases between. The CDR3 loop spans 14 amino acids. Germline CDR1 DFQATT, CDR2 SNEGSKA (reference sequence). CDR3: CSANLGTVPYEQYF. In nucleotides, the CDR3 is TGCAGTGCTAACCTCGGGACCGTCCCATACGAGCAGTACTTC.

This clonotype was seen repeatedly, ten times or more. J is TRBJ2-7 and V is TRBV5-1; 9 positions match TRBD1. Germline CDR1 and CDR2: SGHRS and YFSETQ. The CDR3 spans 15 residues. J gave up 4 bases and V 4 bases, and 9 bases lay outside the gene matches. CDR3 sequence (DNA): TGCGCCAGCAGCATCCGGTTGGGACAGGGTTACGAGCAGTACTTC. Protein sequence: CASSIRLGQGYEQYF.

This clonotype was picked up many times. This sequence joins TRBV12-3 or TRBV12-4 and TRBJ2-5; weak D call: TRBD1 (5 bases). V shed 3 bases and J shed 4 bases, with 15 bases lying between them. The length of the CDR3 is 15 residues. Written as DNA, the CDR3 is TGTGCCAGCAGTTTTGACACTCTTAGGGGAGAGACCCAGTACTTC. It yields the protein CASSFDTLRGETQYF.

The CDR3 DNA follows: TGCAGCGTTGGCGGGACCGTCTTCGAGCAGTACTTC. Amino acids: CSVGGTVFEQYF. The V and J genes are TRBV29-1 and TRBJ2-7; tentative D call: TRBD2 (6 bases). CDR3 length equals 12 residues. Germline V gene sequence: CDR1 SQVTM, CDR2 ANQGSEA. Between the trimmed V and J ends, which lost 4 bases and 6 bases, there was a span of 13 bases.

This clonotype was picked up many times. The chain uses TRBV10-3 and TRBJ2-7; 7 bases fit TRBD1. Germline loops: CDR1 ENHRY, CDR2 SYGVKD. There are 12 residues in the CDR3. After removal of 9 bases from V and 9 bases from J, the junction contained 11 bases not matched to a gene. CDR3: CAIGTAQEWQYF. CDR3 nucleotide sequence: TGTGCCATAGGGACAGCCCAGGAGTGGCAGTACTTC.

This clonotype came up many times. The V call is TRBV20-1, the J call TRBJ2-7; D gene ambiguous. Trimming shortened V by 4 bases and J by 3 bases, and 13 bases separated the two germline ends. Germline V lookup: CDR1 DFQATT, CDR2 SNEGSKA (reference sequence). The CDR3 has 13 residues. The CDR3 region has the DNA TGCAGTGCTACCCAGGCGGCTAGCTACGAGCAGTACTTC. Its translation is CSATQAASYEQYF.

This clonotype was picked up a small number of times. V usage is TRBV5-1 and J usage is TRBJ2-3; D is possibly TRBD2 (5 bases). The ends were cut back, 0 bases at V and 4 bases at J, with 12 bases in the middle. CDR1 is SGHRS, CDR2 YFSETQ, per germline. The CDR3 extends over 15 amino acids. CDR3 in amino acids: CASSLAGLSADTQYF. CDR3 nucleotide sequence: TGCGCCAGCAGCTTGGCGGGGTTGTCCGCAGATACGCAGTATTTT.

V usage is TRBV4-3 and J usage is TRBJ1-1; 8 bases are a match to TRBD1. Germline CDR1 and CDR2: LGHNA and YSLEER. J was trimmed by 4 bases and V by 5 bases; bases with no gene match: 12. The CDR3 length is 16 residues. The CDR3 bases are TGCGCCAGCAGCGGACGGACAGGGAGTTTTGGCACTGAAGCTTTCTTT. This sequence encodes CASSGRTGSFGTEAFF.

This clonotype was detected a few times. The V gene is TRBV21-1, the J gene TRBJ2-1; TRBD2 is taken as the D call from the table, unchecked against the DNA. TRBV21-1 is marked as a pseudogene. The CDR3 spans 19 residues. Here the CDR3 reads CASTSPGTSGRDSYNEQFF. For the CDR3, the DNA is TGTGCCAGCACCTCCCCGGGGACTAGCGGGAGGGATTCCTACAATGAGCAGTTCTTC.

This clonotype came up a few times. The CDR3 reads CASNPGGSYEQYF. The CDR3, as DNA: TGTGCCAGTAATCCCGGGGGCAGCTACGAGCAGTACTTC. The chain employs TRBV19 and TRBJ2-7, with D possibly being TRBD1 or TRBD2 (6 bases each). The CDR3 spans 13 residues. Trimming took off 7 bases at V and 3 bases at J, with 13 bases between the two ends. Germline values: CDR1 LNHDA, CDR2 SQIVND (reference sequence).